This T cell receptor (beta chain) is from a study of cytomegalovirus exposure and HLA in healthy donors listed by TCRdb under 2017. Regarding the research as a whole: An earlier analysis of several hundred of the donors reported about 250 Gb of sequence data and 117 million unique TCR beta sequences from about 200 million T cells. An early release that covered more than 550 HLA-typed donors contained approximately 290 gigabases of sequencing data and tens of millions of unique TCR sequences. Of the 300 to 450 genotyped donors, less than 90% were placed in the genetic ancestry cluster associated with self-reported Caucasian donors. The aim of the study was to test whether cataloging public T cell receptors could identify signatures of past pathogen exposure. The T cell repertoires of 670 or so subjects were profiled by immunosequencing and related to cytomegalovirus serostatus. Along with the approximately 700-subject first cohort, a separate validation cohort of more than 90 different subjects was used. To predict cytomegalovirus infection status, the study combined high-throughput TCR immunosequencing, statistical association of individual TCRs with disease status, and machine learning. A later analysis re-analyzed previously published TCR beta repertoires from hundreds of donors and added high-resolution HLA genotyping to study TCR occurrence patterns. Rather than using new phenotypic data, the later analysis identified candidate immune exposures from TCR beta sequences and from how often those sequences occurred across donors. An earlier analysis of roughly 580 of the donors used high-throughput TCR beta sequencing to judge whether each TCR beta V gene segment behaved as functional or pseudogenic. Donor age, sex, ethnicity and CMV serostatus were compiled alongside the repertoire data. A later genetic analysis used genome-wide SNP genotypes for about 65% of the 666 donors, treating that subset as a discovery cohort. Every repertoire in the discovery cohort had been generated on one and the same sequencing platform. HLA typing included class I and class II loci at four-digit resolution. Typing coverage varied by locus: roughly 620-630 donors for A, B, C, DRB1 and DQB1; roughly 560 for DQA1; over 600 for DPA1; some 470 for DPB1. Roughly five DR-DQ haplotypes were handled as single units for association and clustering, since linkage in the cohort was strong. On average, approximately 250,000 unique TCR beta nucleotide sequences were sequenced per donor among a few hundred genotyped donors of the cohort, with about 19% of those sequences being non-productive. Results and caveats for the whole study, not just this receptor: A total of 150 to 200 TCR beta chains were listed by the study as associated with cytomegalovirus. Broadly in line with IMGT annotations, most TCR beta V segments showed up in productive rearrangements about 87% or about 30% of the time in an earlier analysis of some 590 of the donors. According to a later analysis, TCR association rates differed among HLA loci, with DRB1 alleles showing the most associated TCRs and HLA-C alleles showing the fewest. This cohort had only TCR beta chains sequenced, and the lack of alpha or paired-chain data limited which features could be detected. The authors suggested that the approach could potentially be extended to other disease states and immunological phenotypes. At a false discovery rate of 0.05, a later analysis linked under 20,000 TCR beta sequences to specific HLA alleles. According to a later analysis, most CMV-associated TCR beta chains appeared to be HLA-restricted, and the HLA associations seemed to be driven largely by CMV exposure. An association between a missense DCLRE1C variant and V-gene and J-gene trimming of TCR beta chains was found in a later genetic analysis and replicated in an independent cohort. A few of the identified cytomegalovirus-associated TCR beta chains were confirmed in vitro to be specific for cytomegalovirus antigens. Most TCR sequences were seen in very few donors, while some public TCRs were found in many individuals. For the cohort, immune exposure information was limited to CMV serostatus. The classifier was reported to diagnose cytomegalovirus status with high specificity and sensitivity in both the original cohort and the validation cohort. Linkage disequilibrium might explain the correlated functional status among segregating V segments, but an unknown experimental factor could not be ruled out. A later analysis found that HLA-associated TCR beta chains were more clonally expanded and had lower generation probabilities than equally common non-associated chains. Presence/absence analyses assumed roughly uniform sequencing depth across donors, an assumption that may not hold. A group of highly shared sequence variants was considered likely to be a technical artifact of the sequencing pipeline. A further reported finding was that TCR beta sequences accurately predicted the HLA-A and HLA-B alleles for most subjects in the first cohort. According to a later genetic analysis, donors in an Asian-associated ancestry cluster had fewer N-insertions in productive TCRs than the roughly 700-donor mean. Approximately 18 rarely observed V segments, including chromosome 9 orphons, were excluded from the earlier analysis of 550 to 700 of the donors because counts were too low. In a later analysis, several top co-occurrence clusters were reported to appear linked to parvovirus B19, influenza, CMV and Epstein-Barr virus. Assigning TCR associations to individual alleles was difficult when HLA alleles, especially DR and DQ, strongly co-occurred. The 87-base-pair reads could not distinguish some IMGT-functional V segments, including TRBV6-2 and TRBV6-3, so those segments were excluded. Because HLA typing was missing for some donors at each locus, association tests included only the typed subset.

The library was generated by the immunoSEQ multiplex PCR assay. The multiplex PCR relied on a mix of 60 forward primers for TCR Vbeta segments and 13 reverse primers for TCR Jbeta segments. The CDR3 region of rearranged TCR beta genes was amplified from genomic DNA with a multiplex PCR assay. The Illumina HiSeq System was used to sequence the amplified TCR beta libraries as 87-base-pair reads. Regarding the original processing steps: Across the 670 or so repertoires, a later analysis counted 80 million or so unique TCR beta chains, roughly 11 million of which were shared by at least two donors. A nearest-neighbor algorithm error-corrected the raw reads and collapsed the reads into unique sequences, merging closely related sequences to remove PCR and sequencing errors. To assign V, D and J gene segments, CDR3 sequences were aligned to IMGT reference sequences. Each retained sequence needed at least a six-nucleotide match to both a V gene segment and a J gene segment. A rearrangement counted as productive if the CDR3 had no stop codons and remained in frame with V and J, and every other rearrangement counted as non-productive. CDR3 was defined according to IMGT convention as the region running from the second conserved V-encoded cysteine to the conserved J-encoded phenylalanine. In an earlier analysis of some 550 of the donors, sequences lacking an unambiguous match to a single V gene segment were excluded. In an earlier analysis of 587 of the donors, V segments were called functional above 56.7% productive rearrangements and were called segregating when the between-donor standard deviation exceeded 5%. A statistical classification framework was built for diagnosing cytomegalovirus status from the catalog of TCR beta chain sequences. In a later analysis, TCR nucleotide sequences were compared against IMGT/GENE-DB human TR gene sequences so that V and J genes could be assigned. A later analysis assigned CDR3 sequences and most-parsimonious VDJ recombination scenarios with the TCRdist pipeline. In a later analysis, every TCR beta chain was defined by the combination of its CDR3 amino acid sequence and its V-gene family, and reads without a unique V-gene family were dropped. To address suspected cross-contamination and a sequencing artifact, a later analysis removed under 600 highly shared, low-generation-probability nucleotide sequences. A later analysis calculated a clonal expansion index for each public chain from normalized within-repertoire ranks of inferred template counts. In a later analysis, generation probabilities were computed using a VDJ recombination model fitted to out-of-frame rearrangements, and the results were checked against IGoR. In a later analysis, hypergeometric tests were used to score TCR-TCR, TCR-HLA and TCR-CMV co-occurrence, with a repertoire-size bias correction applied to TCR pairs. A later analysis estimated false discovery rates by permuting HLA or CMV assignments 20 times. In a later analysis, co-occurring TCRs were grouped using DBSCAN, and TCRdist sequence similarity was added for clustering within HLA-allele-positive subsets. Repertoires with fewer than 30,000 or more than 120,000 public chains were left out of co-occurrence clustering, as were about 5 repertoires with anomalous nucleotide sharing. TCRdb limited this immuneACCESS table to in-frame rearrangements with V and J called. A share of clones is missing; checked studies link under half to unresolved V genes, and the rest is unexplained. V, J and clone size are taken as reported in that table, and D and trimming were inferred from the DNA itself. The sample table lists 90,000 to 120,000 clones, about 70% of them with a count of one. The ten largest clonotypes hold about 4.4% of the sample.

Trimming removed 5 bases from V and 1 base from J, leaving 23 bases between the germline ends. The CDR1 and CDR2 encoded by the germline V gene (reference sequence) are SEHNR and FQNEAQ. From the cysteine up to the phenylalanine, the CDR3 has a length of 18 residues. Solely the CDR3 DNA is kept, with 54 bases framed from the first base. The cohort consisted of 670 or so healthy bone marrow donors. Cohort members were all nominally healthy when sampled, although unrecorded immune exposures were likely present. The donor tested CMV seropositive, placing the donor among the 250 to 350 seropositive members of the cohort. Every donor gave a peripheral blood sample, and the peripheral blood mononuclear cells from that sample were used for TCR beta sequencing. Genomic DNA extraction from the blood cell samples was performed with the Qiagen DNeasy Blood Extraction Kit. With respect to this clone: The clone's antigen remains unknown. Per-nucleotide qualities are absent, and no much larger clonotype sits a single base away.

The sequence came from a young woman in good health and CMV-seropositive. The chain employs TRBV7-9 and TRBJ1-1; the D gene cannot be resolved reliably. Sequenced material: PBMCs. This receptor has the CDR3 CASSPDTFFIAGNTEAFF. In nucleotide form, the sequence is TGTGCCAGCAGCCCCGATACCTTTTTCATCGCCGGGAACACTGAAGCTTTCTTT.